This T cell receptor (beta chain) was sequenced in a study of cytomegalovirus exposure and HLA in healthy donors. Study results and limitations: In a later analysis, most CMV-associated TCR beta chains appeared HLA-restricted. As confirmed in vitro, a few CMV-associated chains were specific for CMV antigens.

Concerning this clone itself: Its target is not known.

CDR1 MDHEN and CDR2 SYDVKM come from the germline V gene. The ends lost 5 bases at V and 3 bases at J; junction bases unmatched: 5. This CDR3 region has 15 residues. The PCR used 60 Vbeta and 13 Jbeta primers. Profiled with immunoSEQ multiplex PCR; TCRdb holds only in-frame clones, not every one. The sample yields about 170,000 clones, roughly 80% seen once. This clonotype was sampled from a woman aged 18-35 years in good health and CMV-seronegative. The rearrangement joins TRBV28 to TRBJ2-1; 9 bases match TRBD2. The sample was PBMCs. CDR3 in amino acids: CASSQRLADYNEQFF. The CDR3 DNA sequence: TGTGCCAGCAGTCAGAGACTAGCGGACTACAATGAGCAGTTCTTC.